This T cell receptor beta chain is drawn from a study of cytotoxic CD8 clonotypes in ibrutinib-treated CLL. Background on the study: Results showed approximately 25 partial and 2 complete responses; following median roughly 70 months, approximately 15 remained remitted, approximately 12 advanced. Samples had a mean of roughly 260,000 productive templates and around 90,000 productive rearrangements. General study findings and limits: Whereas clonality rose at ibrutinib response, it declined toward baseline at progression.

Assay used: immunoSEQ multiplex PCR; TCRdb lists only in-frame clones, some missing. Here the sample spans 52,000 or so clones, approximately 87% being singletons. Extraction of around 1.9 micrograms of genomic DNA from cryopreserved PBMCs supplied material for TCR beta libraries. This CDR3 spans 14 amino acids. Deletions cut 5 bases from V and 8 bases from J, with 18 bases between. Germline CDR1 is LNHDA and CDR2 is SQIVND (reference sequence). In its sample, this clone was seen once. Its antigen is unidentified. This sequence was found in a human donor with chronic lymphocytic leukemia. Material: PBMCs, obtained after 24 months of ibrutinib treatment. The rearrangement joins TRBV19 to TRBJ1-2; D not resolved. The CDR3 loop reads CASSPSALGLGYTF. In nucleotides, the CDR3 is TGTGCCAGTAGTCCTTCAGCCCTGGGCCTCGGCTACACCTTC.